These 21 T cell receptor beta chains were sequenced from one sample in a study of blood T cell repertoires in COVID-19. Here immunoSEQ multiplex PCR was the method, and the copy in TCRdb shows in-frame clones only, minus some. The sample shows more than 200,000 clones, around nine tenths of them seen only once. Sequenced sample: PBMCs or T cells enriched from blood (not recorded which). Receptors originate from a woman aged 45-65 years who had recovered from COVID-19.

The CDR3 sequence: CASSMVRGTEAFF. The CDR3 nucleotides are TGTGCCAGTAGTATGGTCAGGGGCACTGAAGCTTTCTTT. The chain has TRBV19 and TRBJ1-1, with a possible D match to TRBD1 (6 bases). Deletions cut 3 bases from V and 4 bases from J, with 9 bases between. The CDR3 length is 13 residues. Germline V CDR1 and CDR2: LNHDA, SQIVND (reference sequence).

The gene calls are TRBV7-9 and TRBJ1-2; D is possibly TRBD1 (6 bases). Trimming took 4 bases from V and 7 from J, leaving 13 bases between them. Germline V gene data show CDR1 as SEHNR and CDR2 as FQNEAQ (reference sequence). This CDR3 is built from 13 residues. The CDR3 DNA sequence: TGTGCCAGCAGCTCAATCGTAGGGGGTGGCTACACCTTC. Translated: CASSSIVGGGYTF.

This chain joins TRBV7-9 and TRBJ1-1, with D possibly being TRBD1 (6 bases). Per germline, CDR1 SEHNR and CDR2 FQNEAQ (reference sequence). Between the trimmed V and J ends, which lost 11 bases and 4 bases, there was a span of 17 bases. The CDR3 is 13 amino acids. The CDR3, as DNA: TGTGCCGTACAGGGAGGGAAGGGCACTGAAGCTTTCTTT. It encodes CAVQGGKGTEAFF.

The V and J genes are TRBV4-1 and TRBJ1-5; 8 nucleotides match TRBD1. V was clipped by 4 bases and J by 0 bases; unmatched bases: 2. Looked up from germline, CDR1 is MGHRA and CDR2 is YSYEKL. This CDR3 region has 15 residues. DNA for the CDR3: TGCGCCAGCAGCCGGGGACAGGATAGCAATCAGCCCCAGCATTTT. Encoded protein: CASSRGQDSNQPQHF.

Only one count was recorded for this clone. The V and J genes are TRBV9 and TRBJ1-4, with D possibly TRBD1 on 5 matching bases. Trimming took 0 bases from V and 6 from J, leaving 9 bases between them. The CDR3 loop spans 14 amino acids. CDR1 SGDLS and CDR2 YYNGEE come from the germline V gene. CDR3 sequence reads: CASSVDGGYEKLFF. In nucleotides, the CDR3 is TGTGCCAGCAGCGTAGATGGGGGGTATGAAAAACTGTTTTTT.

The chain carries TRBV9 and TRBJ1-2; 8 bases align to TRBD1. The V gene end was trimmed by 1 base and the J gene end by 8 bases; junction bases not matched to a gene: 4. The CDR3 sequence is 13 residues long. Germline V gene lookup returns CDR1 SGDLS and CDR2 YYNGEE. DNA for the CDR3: TGTGCCAGCAGCGTAAGAACAGGGGGAGGCTACACCTTC. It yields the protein CASSVRTGGGYTF.

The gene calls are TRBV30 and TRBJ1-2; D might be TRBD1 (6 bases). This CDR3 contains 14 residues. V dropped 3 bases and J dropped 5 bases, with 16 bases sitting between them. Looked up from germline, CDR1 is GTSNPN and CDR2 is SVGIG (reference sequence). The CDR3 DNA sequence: TGTGCCTGGAGCCTCACAGGGAAGACGTATGGCTACACCTTC. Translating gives CAWSLTGKTYGYTF.

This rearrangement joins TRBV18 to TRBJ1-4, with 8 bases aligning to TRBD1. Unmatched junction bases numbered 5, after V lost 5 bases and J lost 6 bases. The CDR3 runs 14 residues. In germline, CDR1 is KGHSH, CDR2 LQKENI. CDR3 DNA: TGTGCCAGCTCATCAGACAGGGGAGATGAAAAACTGTTTTTT. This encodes CASSSDRGDEKLFF.

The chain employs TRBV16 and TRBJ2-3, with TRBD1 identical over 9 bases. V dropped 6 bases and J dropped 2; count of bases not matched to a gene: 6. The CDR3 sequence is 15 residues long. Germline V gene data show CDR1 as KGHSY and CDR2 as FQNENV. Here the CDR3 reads CASSRQGENTDTQYF. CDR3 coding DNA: TGTGCCAGCAGTCGACAGGGGGAAAACACAGATACGCAGTATTTT.

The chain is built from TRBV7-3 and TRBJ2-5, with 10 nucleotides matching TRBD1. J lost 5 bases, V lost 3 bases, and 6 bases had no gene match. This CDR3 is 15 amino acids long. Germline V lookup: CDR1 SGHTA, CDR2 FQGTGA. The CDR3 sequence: CASSLGTGVSETQYF. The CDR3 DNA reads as TGTGCCAGCAGCTTGGGGACAGGGGTATCCGAGACCCAGTACTTC. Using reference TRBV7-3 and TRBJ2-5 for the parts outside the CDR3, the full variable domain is GAGVSQTPSNKVTEKGKYVELRCDPISGHTALYWYRQSLGQGPEFLIYFQGTGAADDSGLPNDRFFAVRPEGSVSTLKIQRTERGDSAVYLCASSLGTGVSETQYFGPGTRLLVL.

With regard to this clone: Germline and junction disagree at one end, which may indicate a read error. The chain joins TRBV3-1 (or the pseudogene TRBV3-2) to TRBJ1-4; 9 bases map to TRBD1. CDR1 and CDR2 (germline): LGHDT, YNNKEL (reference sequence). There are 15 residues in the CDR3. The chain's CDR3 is CASTQKITGGEKLFF. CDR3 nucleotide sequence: TGTGCCAGCACCCAAAAGATAACAGGGGGCGAAAAACTGTTTTTT.

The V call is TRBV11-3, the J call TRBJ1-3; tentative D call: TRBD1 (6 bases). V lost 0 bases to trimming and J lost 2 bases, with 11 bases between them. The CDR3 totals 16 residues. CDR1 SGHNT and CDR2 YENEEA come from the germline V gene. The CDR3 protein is CASSLDLGAAGNTIYF. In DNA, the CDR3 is TGTGCCAGCAGCTTAGATCTGGGGGCAGCTGGAAACACCATATATTTT.

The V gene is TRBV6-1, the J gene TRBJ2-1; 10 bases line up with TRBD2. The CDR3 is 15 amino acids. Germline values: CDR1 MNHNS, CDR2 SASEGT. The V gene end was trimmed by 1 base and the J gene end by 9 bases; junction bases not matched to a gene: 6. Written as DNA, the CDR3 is TGTGCCAGCAGTGAAGGGAGCGGGAGGGCCGGTGAGCAGTTCTTC. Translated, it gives CASSEGSGRAGEQFF.

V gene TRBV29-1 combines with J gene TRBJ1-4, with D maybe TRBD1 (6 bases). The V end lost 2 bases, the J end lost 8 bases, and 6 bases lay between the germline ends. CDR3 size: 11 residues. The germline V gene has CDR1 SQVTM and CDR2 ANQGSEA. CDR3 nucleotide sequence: TGCAGCGTTGAACAGGGGGAAAAACTGTTTTTT. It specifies CSVEQGEKLFF. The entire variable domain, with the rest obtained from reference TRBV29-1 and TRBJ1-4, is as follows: SAVISQKPSRDICQRGTSLTIQCQVDSQVTMMFWYRQQPGQSLTLIATANQGSEATYESGFVIDKFPISRPNLTFSTLTVSNMSPEDSSIYLCSVEQGEKLFFGSGTQLSVL.

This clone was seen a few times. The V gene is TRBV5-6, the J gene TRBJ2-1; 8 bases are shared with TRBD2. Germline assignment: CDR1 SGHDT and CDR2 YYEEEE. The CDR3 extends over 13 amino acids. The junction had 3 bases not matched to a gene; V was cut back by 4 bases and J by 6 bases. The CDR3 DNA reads TGTGCCAGCAGCAAAGGGACTAGCAATGAGCAGTTCTTC. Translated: CASSKGTSNEQFF.

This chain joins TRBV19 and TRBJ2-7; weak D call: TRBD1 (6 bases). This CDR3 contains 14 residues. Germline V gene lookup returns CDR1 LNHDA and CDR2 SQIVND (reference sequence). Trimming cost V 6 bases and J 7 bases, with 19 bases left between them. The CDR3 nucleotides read TGTGCCAGTAGCCAACCAGGGGACACTAATGAGCAGTACTTC. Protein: CASSQPGDTNEQYF.

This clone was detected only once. CDR3 nucleotides: TGTGCCAGCAGCCAAGGGTCGGGGGTCTATGGCTACACCTTC. It is translated as CASSQGSGVYGYTF. This chain joins TRBV3-1 (or the pseudogene TRBV3-2) and TRBJ1-2; tentative D call: TRBD1 (5 bases). This CDR3 spans 14 amino acids. The V end was cut by 1 base, the J end by 4 bases, with 10 bases between. Germline values: CDR1 LGHDT, CDR2 YNNKEL (reference sequence).

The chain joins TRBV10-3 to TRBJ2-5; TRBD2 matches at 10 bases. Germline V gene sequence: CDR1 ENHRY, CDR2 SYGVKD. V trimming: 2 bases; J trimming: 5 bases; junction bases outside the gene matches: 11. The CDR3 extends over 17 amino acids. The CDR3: CAISEPASGSTQETQYF. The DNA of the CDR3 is TGTGCCATCAGTGAGCCGGCTAGCGGGAGCACTCAGGAGACCCAGTACTTC.

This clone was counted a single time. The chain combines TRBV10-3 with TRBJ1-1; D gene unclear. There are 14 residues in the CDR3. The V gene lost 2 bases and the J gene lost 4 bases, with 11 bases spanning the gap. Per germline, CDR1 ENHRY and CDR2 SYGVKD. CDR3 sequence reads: CAISEGRDSTEAFF. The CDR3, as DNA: TGTGCCATCAGTGAGGGTCGGGATTCCACTGAAGCTTTCTTT.

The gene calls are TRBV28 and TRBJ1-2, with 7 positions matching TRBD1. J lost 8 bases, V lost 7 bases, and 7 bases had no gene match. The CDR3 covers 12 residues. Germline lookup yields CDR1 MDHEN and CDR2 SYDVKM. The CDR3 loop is CASTYRGRGYTF. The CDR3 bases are TGTGCCAGCACTTACAGGGGTCGGGGCTACACCTTC.

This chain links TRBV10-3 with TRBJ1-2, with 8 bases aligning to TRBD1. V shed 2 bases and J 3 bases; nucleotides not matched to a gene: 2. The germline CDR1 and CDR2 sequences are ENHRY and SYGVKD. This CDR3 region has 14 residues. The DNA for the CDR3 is TGTGCCATCAGTGAGATACAGGGGGACTATGGCTACACCTTC. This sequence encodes CAISEIQGDYGYTF.